Included here is one T cell receptor beta chain sequence, with context. This specimen includes other DNA sequences encoding the same CDR3. These data are taken from a study of T cell changes during pregnancy in multiple sclerosis. Sequencing was performed with immunoSEQ multiplex PCR; in TCRdb, only in-frame clones are kept and a portion is missing. The repertoire holds tens of thousands of clones, with around 91% as singletons. The CDR3 runs to 13 residues. V was shortened by 0 bases and J by 3 bases, with 6 bases between the two germline ends. Germline CDR1 is SGHRS and CDR2 is YFSETQ. The chain is built from TRBV5-1 and TRBJ1-2; D uncertain. The clonotype originates from a female donor in good health, enrolled as a control in a pregnancy study. Sequences were derived from CD4+ T cells from peripheral blood mononuclear cells, sampled in the second trimester of pregnancy. CDR3 DNA: TGCGCCAGCAGCTTGGCGGGAGACTATGGCTACACCTTC. Its translation is CASSLAGDYGYTF.